The sequence of this T cell receptor beta chain was determined in a study of spatial heterogeneity in lung cancer. Whole-study results and caveats: Among blood samples, ubiquitous expanded tumor TCRs appeared more at resection than at follow-up.

TCRdb analysed the 5' RACE reads with MiXCR anew, one entry per CDR3 protein. Seen here are 9,500 to 12,000 distinct CDR3 sequences, about 6.3% observed once, and the top ten hold 25% to 35%. This clonotype was seen many times. The antigen remains undetermined. This beta chain is an unintended read in a library built for alpha chains; its size means little. Time point defined: sample taken at primary tumor resection. Whole RNA was taken from tumor, nontumor lung or frozen PBMC; it was then sequenced unsorted. V was cut by 3 bases and J by 1 base, with 13 bases left in between. The CDR3 covers 15 residues. Germline CDR1 is MNHEY and CDR2 is SMNVEV (reference sequence).

This sequence originates from a male donor with early-stage non-small cell lung cancer. The chain recombines TRBV27 with TRBJ2-7; D is undetermined. The sequences come from PBMCs, collected at surgery. CDR3 sequence (DNA): TGTGCCAGCAGTTTGTGGCCGGTTGGGTCCTACGAGCAGTACTTC. This encodes CASSLWPVGSYEQYF.